Included here is one T cell receptor (beta chain) sequence, with context. The data originate from a study of blood T cell repertoires in COVID-19. In the study overall: Acute and convalescent COVID-19 specimens originated in the United States, Italy and Spain.

Libraries were prepared by immunoSEQ multiplex PCR; TCRdb keeps only in-frame clonotypes and omits some of them. The sample lists hundreds of thousands of clones, around 86% occurring once. There are 15 residues in the CDR3. Germline assignment: CDR1 LNHDA and CDR2 SQIVND (reference sequence). V lost 6 bases and J lost 5; bases outside the gene matches: 8. The source material was PBMCs or T cells enriched from blood (not recorded which). The genes are TRBV19 and TRBJ1-1; TRBD1 matches 11 bases. The TCR comes from a woman aged 45 to 65 who had recovered from COVID-19. The DNA for the CDR3 is TGTGCCAGTAGAACCGGGACAGGGGGGGAGACTGAAGCTTTCTTT. Its translation is CASRTGTGGETEAFF.